This T cell receptor beta chain appears in the sequencing data of a study of naive and memory T cell subsets. Both TRBC1 and TRBC2 were covered by a beta constant-region primer of two equimolar oligonucleotides. TCRdb re-derived calls from the UMI-ligation and nested PCR reads in MiXCR, one entry per CDR3 protein. The sample holds about 21,000 distinct CDR3 sequences, 11% seen once. Germline assignment: CDR1 SGHVS and CDR2 FNYEAQ. This CDR3 region has 14 residues. V lost 5 bases, J lost 4 bases, and 7 bases stayed unmatched. General observations from the study: In naive cells, over 90% of TCR sequences were seen only once. From naive to CM, EM and EMRA, diversity decreased and Gini increased.

This clonotype has at least ten counts. Its antigen is not identified. Four subsets defined by CD45RA and CD27 were sorted after CD3, CD4, CD8 and live/dead staining. Sequencing was performed on central memory CD8+ T cells from blood. The sequence came from a human donor in good health. This chain uses TRBV7-6 with TRBJ1-1; TRBD1 aligns across 7 bases. This CDR3 reads CASSLRTGGTEAFF. CDR3 in DNA: TGTGCCAGCAGCCTACGGACAGGCGGCACTGAAGCTTTCTTT. Combining the CDR3 with reference TRBV7-6 and TRBJ1-1 gives the whole variable domain GAGVSQSPRYKVTKRGQDVALRCDPISGHVSLYWYRQALGQGPEFLTYFNYEAQQDKSGLPNDRFSAERPEGSISTLTIQRTEQRDSAMYRCASSLRTGGTEAFFGQGTRLTVV.